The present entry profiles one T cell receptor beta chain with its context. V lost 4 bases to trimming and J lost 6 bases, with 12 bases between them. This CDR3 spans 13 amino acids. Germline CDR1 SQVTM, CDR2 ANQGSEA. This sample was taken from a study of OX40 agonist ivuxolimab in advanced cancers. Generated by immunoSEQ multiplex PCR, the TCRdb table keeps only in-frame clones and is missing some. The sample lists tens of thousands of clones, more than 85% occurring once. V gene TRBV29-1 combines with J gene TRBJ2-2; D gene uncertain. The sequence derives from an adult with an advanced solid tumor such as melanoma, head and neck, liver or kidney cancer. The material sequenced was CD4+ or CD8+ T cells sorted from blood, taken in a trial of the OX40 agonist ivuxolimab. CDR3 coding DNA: TGCAGCGTTGTAGGCCTGGCGGCCGGGGAGCTGTTTTTT. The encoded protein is CSVVGLAAGELFF.